This TCR beta chain was obtained from a study of T cell responses to AZD1222 COVID-19 vaccine. Sequencing used immunoSEQ multiplex PCR; TCRdb keeps in-frame clones, though not all of them. This table has 110,000 to 150,000 clones, around 93% appearing once. The CDR3 has 15 residues. V was clipped by 6 bases and J by 3 bases; unmatched bases: 9. Germline V CDR1 and CDR2: MDHEN, SYDVKM. In the case of this clone: What it binds is not known.

Whole-study findings and limits: Repertoire sampling was restricted to post-peak T cell response timepoints. Mostly white British, mostly female donors; authors suggested clonal diversity may be underestimated.

The sequence was obtained from an adult who received the AZD1222 COVID-19 vaccine. The sequencing used peripheral blood, collected 28 days after the second AZD1222 dose. This chain links TRBV28 with TRBJ1-2; 8 nucleotides agree with TRBD1. The CDR3 coding sequence is TGTGCCAGCAGGACTCCAGGGGGCGCCTACTATGGCTACACCTTC. Its protein is CASRTPGGAYYGYTF.